Listed below are T cell receptor beta chains from one sample, sequenced in a study of T cells expressing NK-cell markers. TCRdb reworked the 5' RACE reads into one entry per CDR3 protein, no DNA. This table holds around 180,000 distinct CDR3 sequences. The sequenced material came from blood T cells: a sorted CD56 or NKG2C T cell subset, CD4+ or CD8+ T cells, or bulk PBMC T cells (not recorded which). The receptors here all came from a man aged 18-70 years in good health. The CDR3 runs from the conserved cysteine through the conserved F or W.

j_call: TRBJ2-3
v_call: TRBV7-2
cdr3_aa: CASSLVRIVGDTQYF

j_call: TRBJ2-1
v_call: TRBV25-1
cdr3_aa: CASSEPLAGGSDSEQFF

j_call: TRBJ1-2
v_call: TRBV10-3
cdr3_aa: CAISGAGSYGYTF

j_call: TRBJ2-1
v_call: TRBV5-6
cdr3_aa: CASSLLTSGYNEQFF

j_call: TRBJ2-5
v_call: TRBV6-1
cdr3_aa: CASSLSGGAMETQYF

j_call: TRBJ2-1
v_call: TRBV20-1
cdr3_aa: CSAREDERGINEQFF

j_call: TRBJ2-7
v_call: TRBV27
cdr3_aa: CASSQQATGGYEQYF

j_call: TRBJ2-7
v_call: TRBV10-3
cdr3_aa: CAISELASGLSYEQYF

j_call: TRBJ2-1
v_call: TRBV25-1
cdr3_aa: CASSDPRREYNEQFF

j_call: TRBJ2-1
v_call: TRBV27
cdr3_aa: CASSLVAGGPISSYNEQFF